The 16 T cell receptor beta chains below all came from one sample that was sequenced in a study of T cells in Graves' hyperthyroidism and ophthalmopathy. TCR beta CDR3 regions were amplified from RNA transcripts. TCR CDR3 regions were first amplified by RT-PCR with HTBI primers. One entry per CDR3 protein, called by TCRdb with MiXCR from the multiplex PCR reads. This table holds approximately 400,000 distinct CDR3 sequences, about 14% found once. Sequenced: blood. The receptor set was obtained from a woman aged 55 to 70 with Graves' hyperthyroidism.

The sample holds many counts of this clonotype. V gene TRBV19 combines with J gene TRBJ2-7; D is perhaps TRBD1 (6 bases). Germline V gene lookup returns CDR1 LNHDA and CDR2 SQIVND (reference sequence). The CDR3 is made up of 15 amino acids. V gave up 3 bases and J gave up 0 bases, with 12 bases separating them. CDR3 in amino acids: CASSMFATGSYEQYF. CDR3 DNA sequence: TGTGCCAGTAGTATGTTTGCGACAGGCTCCTACGAGCAGTACTTC.

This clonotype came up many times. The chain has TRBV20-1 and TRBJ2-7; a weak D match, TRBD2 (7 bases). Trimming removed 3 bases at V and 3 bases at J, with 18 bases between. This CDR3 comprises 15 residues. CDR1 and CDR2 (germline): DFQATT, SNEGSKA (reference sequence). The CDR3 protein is CSASDLPGGNYEQYF. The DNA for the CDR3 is TGCAGTGCTAGTGACCTCCCGGGGGGCAACTACGAGCAGTACTTC.

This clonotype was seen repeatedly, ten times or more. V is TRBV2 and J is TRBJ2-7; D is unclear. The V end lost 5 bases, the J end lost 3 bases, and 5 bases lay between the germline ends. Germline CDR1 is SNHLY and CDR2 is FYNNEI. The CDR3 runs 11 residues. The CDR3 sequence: CASSWNYEQYF. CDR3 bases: TGTGCCAGCAGTTGGAACTACGAGCAGTACTTC.

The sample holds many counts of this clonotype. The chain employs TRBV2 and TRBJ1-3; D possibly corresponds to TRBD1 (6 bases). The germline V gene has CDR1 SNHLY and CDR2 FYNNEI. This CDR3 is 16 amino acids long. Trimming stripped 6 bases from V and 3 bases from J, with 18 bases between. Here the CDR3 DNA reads TGTGCCAGCAGCCAAACAGGGTTAAGGTTTGGAAACACCATATATTTT. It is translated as CASSQTGLRFGNTIYF.

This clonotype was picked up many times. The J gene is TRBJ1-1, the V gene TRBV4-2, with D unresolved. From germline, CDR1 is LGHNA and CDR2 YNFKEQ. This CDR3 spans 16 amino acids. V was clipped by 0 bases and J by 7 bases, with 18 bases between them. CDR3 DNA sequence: TGTGCCAGCAGCCAAGATTCCCCTGGGGTTACCAATGAAGCTTTCTTT. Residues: CASSQDSPGVTNEAFF.

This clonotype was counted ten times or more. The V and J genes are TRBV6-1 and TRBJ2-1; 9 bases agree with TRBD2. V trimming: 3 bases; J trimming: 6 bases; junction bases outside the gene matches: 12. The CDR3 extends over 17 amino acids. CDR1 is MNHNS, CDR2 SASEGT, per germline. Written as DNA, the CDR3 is TGTGCCAGCAGTGAGTGGCGGGAGGGCGTTATAATCAATGAGCAGTTCTTC. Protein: CASSEWREGVIINEQFF.

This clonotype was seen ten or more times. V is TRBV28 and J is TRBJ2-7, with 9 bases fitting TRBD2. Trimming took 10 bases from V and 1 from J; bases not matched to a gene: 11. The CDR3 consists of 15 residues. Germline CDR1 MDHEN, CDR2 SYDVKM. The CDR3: CATYSPSGTSYEQYF. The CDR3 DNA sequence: TGTGCCACCTACTCTCCTAGCGGGACGTCCTACGAGCAGTACTTC.

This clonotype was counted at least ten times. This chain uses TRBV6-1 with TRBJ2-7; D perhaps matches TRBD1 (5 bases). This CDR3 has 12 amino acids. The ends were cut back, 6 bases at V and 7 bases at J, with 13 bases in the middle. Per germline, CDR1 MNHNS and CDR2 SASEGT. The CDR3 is CASRAVNREQYF. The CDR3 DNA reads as TGTGCCAGCAGAGCCGTAAACAGGGAGCAGTACTTC.

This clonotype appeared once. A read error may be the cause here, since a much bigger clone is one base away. CDR3 DNA: TGTGCCACCAGCAGTGGGACAGGGGAGGGGGCTGAAGCTTCCTTT. Translation gives CATSSGTGEGAEASF. The J gene is TRBJ1-1, the V gene TRBV15; 10 bases map to TRBD1. The germline CDR1 and CDR2 sequences are LNHNV and YYDKDF (reference sequence). The CDR3 is 15 residues long.

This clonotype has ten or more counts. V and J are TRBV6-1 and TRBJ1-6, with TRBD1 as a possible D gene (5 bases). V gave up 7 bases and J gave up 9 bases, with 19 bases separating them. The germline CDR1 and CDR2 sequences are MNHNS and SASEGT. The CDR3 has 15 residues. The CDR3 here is CASTPNRGDLSPLHF. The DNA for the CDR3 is TGTGCCAGCACCCCAAACCGAGGGGATCTTTCACCCCTCCACTTT.

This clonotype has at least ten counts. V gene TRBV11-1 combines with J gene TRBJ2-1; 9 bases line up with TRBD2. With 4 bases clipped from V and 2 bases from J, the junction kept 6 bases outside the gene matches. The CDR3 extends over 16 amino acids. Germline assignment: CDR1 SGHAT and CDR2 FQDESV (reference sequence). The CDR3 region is CASSYRTSATYNEQFF. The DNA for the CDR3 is TGTGCCAGCAGCTACCGGACTAGCGCTACCTACAATGAGCAGTTCTTC. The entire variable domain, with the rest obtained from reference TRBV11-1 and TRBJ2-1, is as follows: EAEVAQSPRYKITEKSQAVAFWCDPISGHATLYWYRQILGQGPELLVQFQDESVVDDSQLPKDRFSAERLKGVDSTLKIQPAELGDSAMYLCASSYRTSATYNEQFFGPGTRLTVL.

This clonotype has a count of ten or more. The CDR3 is CASSSPDGSYEQYF. Here the CDR3 DNA reads TGTGCCAGCAGCTCCCCGGACGGGAGCTACGAGCAGTACTTC. This rearrangement joins TRBV11-3 to TRBJ2-7, with D possibly matching TRBD2 (6 bases). Germline loops: CDR1 SGHNT, CDR2 YENEEA. The V gene lost 4 bases and the J gene lost 3 bases, with 13 bases spanning the gap. The CDR3 runs 14 residues.

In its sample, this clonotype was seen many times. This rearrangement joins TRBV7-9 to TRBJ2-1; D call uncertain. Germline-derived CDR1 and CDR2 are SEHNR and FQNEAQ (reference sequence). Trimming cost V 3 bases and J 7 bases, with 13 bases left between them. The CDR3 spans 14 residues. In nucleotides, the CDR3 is TGTGCCAGCAGCTTCTACCTCCCACGGAATGAGCAGTTCTTC. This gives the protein CASSFYLPRNEQFF.

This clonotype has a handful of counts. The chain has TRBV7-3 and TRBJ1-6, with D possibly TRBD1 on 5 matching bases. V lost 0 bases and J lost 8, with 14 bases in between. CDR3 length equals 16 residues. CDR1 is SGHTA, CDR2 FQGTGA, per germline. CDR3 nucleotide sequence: TGTGCCAGCAGCTTAACGGGGACGGCGGCGGATTCACCCCTCCACTTT. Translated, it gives CASSLTGTAADSPLHF.

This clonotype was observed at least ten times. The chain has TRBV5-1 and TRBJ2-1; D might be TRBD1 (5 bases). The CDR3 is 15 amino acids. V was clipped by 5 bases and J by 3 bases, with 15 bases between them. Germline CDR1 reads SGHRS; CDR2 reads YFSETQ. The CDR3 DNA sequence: TGCGCCAGCAGGTCGCAGGGATTATTCTACAATGAGCAGTTCTTC. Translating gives CASRSQGLFYNEQFF.

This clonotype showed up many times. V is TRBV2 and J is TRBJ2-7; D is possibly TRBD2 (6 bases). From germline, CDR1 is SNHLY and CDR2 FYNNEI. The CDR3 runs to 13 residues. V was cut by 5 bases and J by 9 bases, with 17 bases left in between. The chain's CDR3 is CASSFSPGDSQYF. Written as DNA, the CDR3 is TGTGCCAGCAGTTTTTCTCCGGGAGACTCGCAGTACTTC.